This passage covers 22 T cell receptor beta chains from one sample sequenced in a study of cytomegalovirus exposure and HLA in healthy donors. 13 Jbeta primers and 60 Vbeta primers were used for the PCR. Assay used: immunoSEQ multiplex PCR; TCRdb lists only in-frame clones, some missing. The sample lists roughly 80,000 clones; 75% to 85% were seen once. Sequenced material: PBMCs. The receptors were gathered from a woman aged 25 to 39 in good health and CMV-seronegative.

This chain joins TRBV18 and TRBJ2-3; D is unresolved. The CDR3 has 14 residues. V was trimmed by 3 bases and J by 2 bases, leaving 9 bases between them. Per the germline V gene, CDR1 is KGHSH and CDR2 is LQKENI. CDR3 loop: CASSPTASTDTQYF. The CDR3 region has the DNA TGTGCCAGCTCACCGACTGCTTCCACAGATACGCAGTATTTT.

The J gene is TRBJ2-3, the V gene TRBV30, with TRBD1 matching over 9 bases. Germline V CDR1 and CDR2: GTSNPN, SVGIG (reference sequence). J lost 2 bases, V lost 2 bases, and 11 bases had no gene match. The CDR3 totals 17 residues. The CDR3 DNA reads TGTGCCTGGAGTTCCACTCAGGGACAGGGTCCCACAGATACGCAGTATTTT. Its translation is CAWSSTQGQGPTDTQYF. Based on the CDR3 plus reference TRBV30 and TRBJ2-3, the full variable domain is SQTIHQWPATLVQPVGSPLSLECTVEGTSNPNLYWYRQAAGRGLQLLFYSVGIGQISSEVPQNLSASRPQDRQFILSSKKLLLSDSGFYLCAWSSTQGQGPTDTQYFGPGTRLTVL.

V is TRBV27 and J is TRBJ2-7, with a tentative D call TRBD1 (8 bases). V lost 2 bases to trimming and J lost 3 bases, with 20 bases between them. CDR3 size: 17 residues. CDR1 MNHEY and CDR2 SMNVEV come from the germline V gene (reference sequence). CDR3: CASSLGGAGGLSYEQYF. In nucleotides, the CDR3 is TGTGCCAGCAGTTTAGGGGGGGCAGGGGGCCTCAGCTACGAGCAGTACTTC.

About this clone itself: The junction departs from the called germline gene at one end, perhaps through a read error. The chain links TRBV7-9 to TRBJ2-7; 12 bases fit TRBD1. The length of the CDR3 is 19 residues. Germline V gene sequence: CDR1 SEHNR, CDR2 FQNEAQ (reference sequence). CDR3 loop: CSSSGPPGRSGQGAYEQYF. In nucleotides, the CDR3 is TGTTCCAGCAGCGGACCCCCGGGTAGGTCGGGACAGGGGGCTTACGAGCAGTACTTC.

This chain connects TRBV6-5 to TRBJ2-7; 10 nucleotides match TRBD1. With 10 bases clipped from V and 8 bases from J, the junction kept 11 bases outside the gene matches. The CDR3 extends over 13 amino acids. Germline V gene lookup returns CDR1 MNHEY and CDR2 SVGAGI. Written as DNA, the CDR3 is TGTGCCACCCGGCAAGGGACAGGGGCTCAGCAGTACTTC. This translates into CATRQGTGAQQYF.

The rearrangement uses TRBV27 and TRBJ2-1; TRBD1 is a possible D gene (5 bases). The CDR3 covers 16 residues. Germline-derived CDR1 and CDR2 are MNHEY and SMNVEV (reference sequence). With 5 bases removed from V and 1 base from J, the gap between germline ends came to 15 bases. The CDR3: CASSPGHGISYNEQFF. CDR3 bases: TGTGCCAGCAGTCCTGGACATGGAATTTCCTACAATGAGCAGTTCTTC.

The V and J genes are TRBV7-6 and TRBJ2-2; 10 nucleotides line up with TRBD1. The V segment lost 5 bases and the J segment 7 bases; nucleotides outside the gene matches: 7. Germline V gene sequence: CDR1 SGHVS, CDR2 FNYEAQ. This CDR3 comprises 15 residues. The CDR3 region has the DNA TGTGCCAGCAGCAAAAGACAGGGGGCGGGCGGGGAGCTGTTTTTT. Residues: CASSKRQGAGGELFF.

The CDR3 DNA is TGTGCCAGCAACAAGGGACAGGGGAACTCCTACGAGCAGTACTTC. Translation: CASNKGQGNSYEQYF. The gene calls are TRBV5-8 and TRBJ2-7; 10 bases map to TRBD1. J lost 0 bases, V lost 6 bases, and 6 bases had no gene match. The CDR3 runs to 15 residues. Germline V lookup: CDR1 SGHTS, CDR2 YDEGEE.

The chain is built from TRBV19 and TRBJ1-1, with a possible D match to TRBD1 (5 bases). Trimming left V 3 bases short and J 2 bases short, with 13 bases between. The CDR3 is made up of 15 amino acids. Germline values: CDR1 LNHDA, CDR2 SQIVND (reference sequence). The CDR3 loop reads CASSIVPGTNTEAFF. As DNA, the CDR3 is TGTGCCAGTAGTATTGTCCCCGGGACTAACACTGAAGCTTTCTTT.

This chain connects TRBV6-6 to TRBJ2-7; 7 bases align to TRBD1. V gave up 5 bases and J gave up 0 bases; unmatched junction bases: 4. Germline V gene data show CDR1 as MNHNY and CDR2 as SVGAGI (reference sequence). The CDR3 runs to 14 residues. The CDR3 is CASSQGQTSYEQYF. CDR3 DNA: TGTGCCAGCAGTCAGGGACAGACCTCCTACGAGCAGTACTTC.

This clone has just one count. The junction and the germline gene differ at one end; a read error may be behind it. V and J are TRBV6-5 and TRBJ2-7; D unclear. Per germline, CDR1 MNHEY and CDR2 SVGAGI. The CDR3 runs 14 residues. In nucleotides, the CDR3 is TGTGCCAGCAGCCCCTCGGGTAGCTCCTACGGGCAGTACTTC. Its translation: CASSPSGSSYGQYF.

The V gene is TRBV29-1, the J gene TRBJ2-3, with D tentatively TRBD2 (7 bases). The CDR3 extends over 15 amino acids. Germline V lookup: CDR1 SQVTM, CDR2 ANQGSEA. Trimming removed 3 bases from V and 2 bases from J, with 15 bases in between. CDR3 region: CSVEEGGGVTDTQYF. The CDR3 DNA follows: TGCAGCGTTGAGGAGGGGGGAGGGGTCACAGATACGCAGTATTTT.

The chain couples TRBV7-3 to TRBJ2-5, with TRBD2 as a possible D gene (5 bases). This CDR3 is built from 13 residues. The germline CDR1 and CDR2 sequences are SGHTA and FQGTGA. The ends were cut back, 2 bases at V and 2 bases at J, with 6 bases in the middle. The CDR3 nucleotides are TGTGCCAGCAGCTTAGACTATCAAGAGACCCAGTACTTC. This sequence encodes CASSLDYQETQYF. Based on the CDR3 plus reference TRBV7-3 and TRBJ2-5, the full variable domain is GAGVSQTPSNKVTEKGKYVELRCDPISGHTALYWYRQSLGQGPEFLIYFQGTGAADDSGLPNDRFFAVRPEGSVSTLKIQRTERGDSAVYLCASSLDYQETQYFGPGTRLLVL.

The chain carries TRBV11-2 and TRBJ2-3, with TRBD1 as a possible D gene (6 bases). The length of the CDR3 is 15 residues. CDR1 and CDR2 from the germline V gene are SGHAT and FQNNGV. Trimming removed 0 bases at V and 5 bases at J, with 12 bases between. CDR3 DNA sequence: TGTGCCAGCAGCTTAGATGGGCCCAGGGGAGATACGCAGTATTTT. Translation gives CASSLDGPRGDTQYF.

The V call is TRBV29-1, the J call TRBJ1-1; 7 bases fit TRBD1. From germline, CDR1 is SQVTM and CDR2 ANQGSEA. The junction had 16 bases not matched to a gene; V was cut back by 6 bases and J by 6 bases. The CDR3 runs 15 residues. CDR3 in amino acids: CSVTPPQGERAEAFF. CDR3 nucleotides: TGCAGCGTCACCCCACCCCAGGGGGAGAGGGCTGAAGCTTTCTTT.

This sequence joins TRBV14 and TRBJ2-7; D is uncertain. The germline CDR1 and CDR2 sequences are SGHDN and FVKESK. The CDR3 loop spans 11 amino acids. Trimming shortened V by 4 bases and J by 3 bases, and 4 bases separated the two germline ends. CDR3 loop: CASSLLYEQYF. In nucleotides, the CDR3 is TGTGCCAGCAGCCTACTCTACGAGCAGTACTTC.

The chain employs TRBV7-6 and TRBJ2-7; D might be TRBD2 (7 bases). The CDR3 extends over 16 amino acids. Trimming pared 1 base from V and 2 bases from J, leaving 15 bases between. Germline-derived CDR1 and CDR2 are SGHVS and FNYEAQ. The CDR3 DNA reads as TGTGCCAGCAGCTTAGGGGGGGCTAGCGGCGCCTACGAGCAGTACTTC. Amino acids: CASSLGGASGAYEQYF.

This clone was seen just once. The gene calls are TRBV9 and TRBJ2-7, with 14 bases aligning to TRBD2. This CDR3 is 15 amino acids long. After removal of 2 bases from V and 4 bases from J, the junction contained 2 bases not matched to a gene. Germline-derived CDR1 and CDR2 are SGDLS and YYNGEE. Here the CDR3 DNA reads TGTGCCAGCAGCGTCGGACTAGCGGGAGGTTACGAGCAGTACTTC. This gives the protein CASSVGLAGGYEQYF.

This chain uses TRBV5-4 with TRBJ1-4; D call uncertain. Germline CDR1 SGHNT, CDR2 YYREEE (reference sequence). The CDR3 is 16 amino acids. The V gene lost 3 bases and the J gene lost 0 bases, with 12 bases spanning the gap. CDR3 region: CASSSRERTTNEKLFF. In DNA form, the CDR3 reads TGTGCCAGCAGCTCGAGAGAAAGAACAACTAATGAAAAACTGTTTTTT. The full variable domain, its missing parts supplied by reference TRBV5-4 and TRBJ1-4, is ETGVTQSPTHLIKTRGQQVTLRCSSQSGHNTVSWYQQALGQGPQFIFQYYREEENGRGNFPPRFSGLQFPNYSSELNVNALELDDSALYLCASSSRERTTNEKLFFGSGTQLSVL.

This rearrangement joins TRBV7-2 to TRBJ2-1; the D gene is possibly TRBD2 (5 bases). In germline, CDR1 is SGHTA, CDR2 FQGNSA. V was clipped by 6 bases and J by 0 bases, with 12 bases between them. The CDR3 runs 15 residues. In DNA form, the CDR3 reads TGTGCCAGCAGATGGACTGGACTCTCCTACAATGAGCAGTTCTTC. As protein: CASRWTGLSYNEQFF.

The chain carries TRBV2 and TRBJ2-3; weak D call: TRBD2 (5 bases). The germline V gene has CDR1 SNHLY and CDR2 FYNNEI. This CDR3 region has 16 residues. V was shortened by 3 bases and J by 5 bases, with 18 bases between the two germline ends. The CDR3 loop is CASSEWVRGSLDTQYF. The CDR3 nucleotides read TGTGCCAGCAGTGAGTGGGTTCGTGGGAGTCTAGATACGCAGTATTTT.

The V gene is TRBV5-6, the J gene TRBJ2-7, with 13 bases matching TRBD2. The CDR3 has 16 amino acids. The V and J ends lost 4 bases and 5 bases, in that order; junction bases with no gene match: 9. CDR1 and CDR2 (germline): SGHDT, YYEEEE. CDR3: CASSPATSGRFNEQYF. For the CDR3, the DNA is TGTGCCAGCAGCCCGGCGACTAGCGGGAGGTTCAACGAGCAGTACTTC.